This TCR beta chain appears in the sequencing data of a study of cytomegalovirus exposure and HLA in healthy donors. Study background: Of all 400 or so donors who were genotyped, around 82% belonged to the Caucasian-associated ancestry cluster.

Comments on this clone: The antigen remains undetermined.

Findings and limits, study-wide: TCR beta chains numbering 164 were designated cytomegalovirus-associated. According to an earlier analysis, most TCR beta V segments yielded productive rearrangements about 90% or about 30% of the time. Reportedly, TCR beta sequences accurately predicted HLA-A and HLA-B alleles in most subjects.

This CDR3 spans 15 amino acids. V lost 10 bases, J lost 6 bases, and 17 bases stayed unmatched. In germline, CDR1 is SGHVS, CDR2 FNYEAQ. 60 Vbeta and 13 Jbeta primers were used in PCR. Data came from immunoSEQ multiplex PCR; TCRdb stores just in-frame clones and leaves some out. The sample table sets out some 34,000 clones. This chain joins TRBV7-6 and TRBJ2-7, with 8 bases that match TRBD2. Source material: PBMCs. The source of this sequence is a middle-aged man in good health and CMV-seronegative. CDR3 nucleotide sequence: TGTGCCAACGGGGCGGCTAGCGGGTGGACGGGCGAGCAGTACTTC. Translated: CANGAASGWTGEQYF.